Shown below are 20 T cell receptor beta chains from a single sample sequenced in a study of CD8+CD57+ T cells in acquired aplastic anemia. The sequenced patients had an expansion of CD8+CD57+ cells seen by flow cytometry. Profiling that covered TCR beta VDJ and CDR3 relied on genomic DNA as its template. TCRdb fed the reads into MiXCR, producing one record per CDR3 protein. This sample carries under 250,000 distinct CDR3 sequences, approximately 45% of them seen once, and the ten largest clones take 7% to 9.5%. The sequenced sample consisted of sorted CD4+, CD8+, or CD8+CD57+ T cells (not recorded which) from PBMCs. All receptors come from a human donor with aplastic anemia.

The chain recombines TRBV24-1 with TRBJ2-7; no reliable D call. Germline values: CDR1 KGHDR, CDR2 SFDVKD. This CDR3 region has 11 residues. The germline V and J ends were trimmed by 0 bases and 6 bases, with 2 bases remaining between them. The CDR3 region is CATSDLLEQYF. CDR3 DNA: TGTGCCACCAGTGATTTGCTCGAGCAGTACTTC.

Comments on this clonotype: Lacking the conserved final phenylalanine or tryptophan, this CDR3 likely reflects a read error. The chain employs TRBV7-8 and TRBJ2-1; D remains ambiguous. The CDR3 length is 12 residues. The V gene's germline CDR1 is SGHVS and CDR2 FQNEAQ. The CDR3 DNA reads TGTGCCAGCGGCTTACTTAGTAATGAGCAGTTCCTC. It yields the protein CASGLLSNEQFL.

The table lists this clonotype with many counts. The chain employs TRBV5-6 and TRBJ2-1, with D possibly TRBD2 on 6 matching bases. Germline CDR1 is SGHDT and CDR2 is YYEEEE. The germline V and J ends were trimmed by 4 bases and 8 bases, with 13 bases remaining between them. The CDR3 is 13 residues long. The CDR3 reads CASSQWGVHEQFF. As DNA, the CDR3 is TGTGCCAGCAGCCAATGGGGGGTGCATGAGCAGTTCTTC.

About this clonotype itself: A read error may explain this, as a much larger clone is one base away. V is TRBV11-2 and J is TRBJ2-5; D might be TRBD2 (6 bases). The germline V gene has CDR1 SGHAT and CDR2 FQNNGV. The CDR3 is made up of 15 amino acids. V was cut by 4 bases and J by 4 bases, with 16 bases left in between. Here the CDR3 reads CASSSGTCRRETQYF. The DNA of the CDR3 is TGTGCCAGCAGCTCCGGGACTTGCAGACGAGAGACCCAGTACTTC.

Note on this clonotype: At one end, the junction sequence differs from germline, possibly due to a read error. V usage is TRBV7-7 and J usage is TRBJ2-1; 14 nucleotides align to TRBD2. The V gene's germline CDR1 is SSHAT and CDR2 FNYEAQ (reference sequence). The CDR3 is 18 amino acids. CDR3 sequence: CASSLGTTSGGAYNEQFF. In nucleotides, the CDR3 is TGTGCTAGCAGCTTAGGCACGACTAGCGGGGGGGCCTACAATGAGCAGTTCTTC. Full variable domain (missing parts from reference TRBV7-7 and TRBJ2-1): GAGVSQSPRYKVTKRGQDVTLRCDPISSHATLYWYQQALGQGPEFLTYFNYEAQPDKSGLPSDRFSAERPEGSISTLTIQRTEQRDSAMYRCASSLGTTSGGAYNEQFFGPGTRLTVL.

This clonotype has a handful of counts. The chain is built from TRBV6-9 and TRBJ2-1; no firm D call. Between the trimmed V and J ends, which lost 7 bases and 0 bases, there was a span of 16 bases. This CDR3 is built from 16 residues. From germline, CDR1 is MNHGY and CDR2 SVAAGI. CDR3 nucleotides: TGTGCCAGCACTTGGTGGCGGAGCAGCTCCTACAATGAGCAGTTCTTC. It translates to CASTWWRSSSYNEQFF.

This clonotype was seen at least ten times. The chain carries TRBV9 and TRBJ1-5; a possible D gene is TRBD1 (6 bases). Germline V gene data show CDR1 as SGDLS and CDR2 as YYNGEE. Trimming took off 3 bases at V and 6 bases at J, with 16 bases between the two ends. CDR3 length equals 15 residues. This CDR3 is CASSAEGVGSQPQHF. The CDR3 nucleotides read TGTGCCAGCAGCGCCGAGGGGGTAGGGAGTCAGCCCCAGCATTTT.

This clonotype was observed a single time. The chain carries TRBV29-1 and TRBJ2-5; 8 positions agree with TRBD2. The CDR3 is 13 residues long. Germline assignment: CDR1 SQVTM and CDR2 ANQGSEA. With V trimmed by 3 bases and J by 4 bases, 4 bases remained unmatched. In DNA, the CDR3 is TGCAGCGTTGACGGGGGGGCCCGAGAGACCCAGTACTTC. It codes for CSVDGGARETQYF.

The sample holds one count of this clonotype. The chain combines TRBV20-1 with TRBJ2-1; D possibly corresponds to TRBD2 (5 bases). V was pared by 1 base and J by 12 bases, with 10 bases between. The V gene's germline CDR1 is DFQATT and CDR2 SNEGSKA (reference sequence). This CDR3 spans 11 amino acids. The CDR3 spells CSARGVGGQFF. DNA for the CDR3: TGCAGTGCTAGAGGAGTTGGAGGGCAGTTCTTC.

Here the CDR3 DNA reads TGTGCCAGCAGAGGTGGACAGCCCAAAGAGACCCAGTACTTC. This codes for CASRGGQPKETQYF. This chain joins TRBV25-1 and TRBJ2-5, with a weak D call TRBD1 (6 bases). The CDR3 spans 14 residues. Germline CDR1 and CDR2: MGHDK and SYGVNS. Trimming removed 6 bases at V and 3 bases at J, with 14 bases between.

This clonotype has at least ten counts. This rearrangement joins TRBV11-1 to TRBJ2-7; possibly TRBD1 for D (5 bases). CDR1 is SGHAT, CDR2 FQDESV, per germline (reference sequence). The germline V and J ends were trimmed by 1 base and 4 bases, with 8 bases remaining between them. The length of the CDR3 is 13 residues. DNA for the CDR3: TGTGCCAGCAGCTTAGGACAGAATTACGAGCAGTACTTC. It specifies CASSLGQNYEQYF.

This clonotype was observed a single time. The conserved phenylalanine or tryptophan is not found at the CDR3 terminus, so this likely reflects a read error. The limits of the CDR3 on the DNA are not certain, so only TCRdb's listed CDR3 is given. This chain joins TRBV9 and TRBJ1-1; the DNA was not used to check the table's D call, TRBD1. The CDR3 length is 14 residues, termini included. Germline V gene data show CDR1 as SGDLS and CDR2 as YYNGEE. The CDR3 reads CASSQDPTGAVSFI.

At least ten counts were recorded for this clonotype. The rearrangement joins TRBV15 to TRBJ2-7; TRBD2 is a possible D gene (5 bases). Trimming left V 3 bases short and J 3 bases short, with 15 bases between. This CDR3 has 15 residues. From germline, CDR1 is LNHNV and CDR2 YYDKDF (reference sequence). The CDR3 DNA follows: TGTGCCACCAGCAGTGATGGCGGGCCGAGCTACGAGCAGTACTTC. This encodes CATSSDGGPSYEQYF.

Many counts were recorded for this clonotype. The chain's CDR3 is CASSGDDRELFF. As DNA, the CDR3 is TGTGCCAGCAGCGGCGACGACAGGGAACTGTTTTTT. The chain has TRBV9 and TRBJ1-4, with 7 bases matching TRBD1. The germline CDR1 and CDR2 sequences are SGDLS and YYNGEE. There are 12 residues in the CDR3. V lost 3 bases and J lost 12; bases outside the gene matches: 5. Supplemented by reference TRBV9 and TRBJ1-4, the full variable domain reads DSGVTQTPKHLITATGQRVTLRCSPRSGDLSVYWYQQSLDQGLQFLIQYYNGEERAKGNILERFSAQQFPDLHSELNLSSLELGDSALYFCASSGDDRELFFGSGTQLSVL.

This clonotype was observed at least ten times. The V gene is TRBV27, the J gene TRBJ1-6; weak D call: TRBD1 (6 bases). From germline, CDR1 is MNHEY and CDR2 SMNVEV (reference sequence). Trimming removed 2 bases at V and 8 bases at J, with 10 bases between. The CDR3 length is 14 residues. The CDR3 bases are TGTGCCAGCAGTTTAAACAGGGTTGATTCACCCCTCCACTTT. Translation: CASSLNRVDSPLHF.

The chain employs TRBV7-8 and TRBJ2-5; 8 bases agree with TRBD2. The CDR3 spans 16 residues. V trimming: 4 bases; J trimming: 5 bases; junction bases outside the gene matches: 12. Germline V lookup: CDR1 SGHVS, CDR2 FQNEAQ. Written as DNA, the CDR3 is TGTGCCAGCAGCTACCAGATAGCGGGGAACCTGGAGACCCAGTACTTC. This codes for CASSYQIAGNLETQYF.

This chain connects TRBV2 to TRBJ1-1; 7 positions agree with TRBD1. The V segment lost 6 bases and the J segment 1 base; nucleotides outside the gene matches: 5. The CDR3 length is 14 residues. The germline gives CDR1 SNHLY, CDR2 FYNNEI. The CDR3 DNA is TGTGCCAGCAGGCACAGGGGAGGGAACACTGAAGCTTTCTTT. Amino acid sequence: CASRHRGGNTEAFF.

This clonotype was counted ten times or more. The chain uses TRBV20-1 and TRBJ2-1; D remains ambiguous. V lost 3 bases to trimming and J lost 0 bases, with 9 bases between them. In germline, CDR1 is DFQATT, CDR2 SNEGSKA (reference sequence). The length of the CDR3 is 14 residues. The CDR3 loop is CSASSRSSYNEQFF. The DNA of the CDR3 is TGCAGTGCTAGCTCGAGGTCCTCCTACAATGAGCAGTTCTTC.

This clonotype was counted many times. The rearrangement joins TRBV2 to TRBJ1-5; D call uncertain. With 1 base removed from V and 1 base from J, the gap between germline ends came to 5 bases. The CDR3 runs 14 residues. CDR1 is SNHLY and CDR2 is FYNNEI in the germline V gene. Here the CDR3 reads CASSEGLSNQPQHF. The CDR3 coding sequence is TGTGCCAGCAGTGAAGGGTTGAGCAATCAGCCCCAGCATTTT.

This clonotype has at least ten counts. This sequence joins TRBV11-1 and TRBJ2-7; the D gene could be TRBD1 or TRBD2 (5 bases each). Germline CDR1 reads SGHAT; CDR2 reads FQDESV (reference sequence). With 0 bases removed from V and 7 bases from J, the gap between germline ends came to 16 bases. This CDR3 is 15 amino acids long. Here the CDR3 DNA reads TGTGCCAGCAGCTTAGCGAGGGGTACTGGTCGAGAGCAGTACTTC. Protein sequence: CASSLARGTGREQYF.